This TCR beta chain derives from a study of blood T cell repertoires in COVID-19. Study-level information: Researchers got acute and convalescent COVID-19 samples from the United States, Italy and Spain. Sample material is recorded as cDNA or gDNA derived from T cells, B-cell-depleted T cells, or PBMCs.

Original processing notes: Reference gene primer amplification gave estimated nucleated cell counts. The repertoire was sequenced with immunoSEQ multiplex PCR; TCRdb's copy has only in-frame clones and lacks some. The V and J calls and the clone size are those of that table, but D and trimming were determined from the DNA. The data show 470,000 or so clones, approximately 85% seen once. Germline CDR1 and CDR2: LGHNA and YSLEER. This CDR3 has 15 amino acids. V lost 4 bases and J lost 4, with 13 bases in between. Sequences were obtained from peripheral blood. The gene calls are TRBV4-3 and TRBJ1-4, with D maybe TRBD1 (6 bases). The clonotype comes from a human donor in a cohort sampled during active COVID-19. The chain's CDR3 is CASSRLTGVNEKLFF. In DNA form, the CDR3 reads TGCGCCAGCAGCCGCTTGACAGGAGTTAATGAAAAACTGTTTTTT.